Shown below are 24 T cell receptor beta chains from a single sample sequenced in a study of Ad26.COV2.S vaccination and SARS-CoV-2 variants. Produced via immunoSEQ multiplex PCR; TCRdb's table is partial and in-frame only. The table shows 180,000 or so clones, with around nine tenths occurring only once. The sample in question was peripheral blood, obtained after recovery from COVID-19. All receptors derive from a human donor who had recovered from COVID-19.

This clone was seen a single time. The chain couples TRBV28 to TRBJ2-7, with TRBD1 identical over 9 bases. The CDR3 runs 16 residues. V lost 6 bases, J lost 5 bases, and 14 bases stayed unmatched. Germline-derived CDR1 and CDR2 are MDHEN and SYDVKM. The CDR3 sequence: CASSSLRGTGWNEQYF. In DNA, the CDR3 is TGTGCCAGCAGCTCCCTCCGCGGGACAGGGTGGAACGAGCAGTACTTC. The whole variable domain, remainder taken from reference TRBV28 and TRBJ2-7, is DVKVTQSSRYLVKRTGEKVFLECVQDMDHENMFWYRQDPGLGLRLIYFSYDVKMKEKGDIPEGYSVSREKKERFSLILESASTNQTSMYLCASSSLRGTGWNEQYFGPGTRLTVT.

The rearrangement joins TRBV7-9 to TRBJ2-1; D unresolved. Germline V gene lookup returns CDR1 SEHNR and CDR2 FQNEAQ (reference sequence). The CDR3 length is 15 residues. V dropped 7 bases and J dropped 0 bases, with 13 bases sitting between them. CDR3 sequence (DNA): TGTGCCAGCACACCTCACGTTTCCTCCTACAATGAGCAGTTCTTC. It specifies CASTPHVSSYNEQFF.

The genes are TRBV21-1 and TRBJ1-1. TRBV21-1 is designated a pseudogene. This CDR3 region has 15 residues. DNA for the CDR3: TGTGCCAGCAGCCAAATGGGGGGTGTGAACACTGAAGCTTTCTTT. Its translation: CASSQMGGVNTEAFF.

The V and J genes are TRBV15 and TRBJ2-1; D possibly corresponds to TRBD1 (6 bases). The CDR3 totals 13 residues. V lost 6 bases, J lost 6 bases, and 12 bases lay in between. Germline CDR1 reads LNHNV; CDR2 reads YYDKDF (reference sequence). DNA of the CDR3: TGTGCCACCAGGGGCAGGGGAGCCAATGAGCAGTTCTTC. As protein: CATRGRGANEQFF.

The V and J genes are TRBV5-8 and TRBJ1-5; D unclear. In germline, CDR1 is SGHTS, CDR2 YDEGEE. The CDR3 loop spans 14 amino acids. V was pared by 7 bases and J by 4 bases, with 15 bases between. CDR3 in amino acids: CASGVREANQPQHF. The DNA of the CDR3 is TGTGCCAGCGGAGTAAGGGAGGCGAATCAGCCCCAGCATTTT. Together with reference TRBV5-8 and TRBJ1-5, the CDR3 gives the full variable domain: EAGVTQSPTHLIKTRGQQATLRCSPISGHTSVYWYQQALGLGLQFLLWYDEGEERNRGNFPPRFSGRQFPNYSSELNVNALELEDSALYLCASGVREANQPQHFGDGTRLSIL.

The V call is TRBV19, the J call TRBJ1-1, with 7 nucleotides matching TRBD1. CDR1 is LNHDA, CDR2 SQIVND, per germline (reference sequence). V shed 5 bases, J shed 1 base, and the junction held 4 bases outside the gene matches. The CDR3 length is 14 residues. Here the CDR3 reads CASSSRQGNTEAFF. The CDR3 nucleotides are TGTGCCAGTAGTTCTCGACAGGGGAACACTGAAGCTTTCTTT.

This chain connects TRBV30 to TRBJ2-5; D not certain. The V end was cut by 2 bases, the J end by 4 bases, with 11 bases between. CDR3 length: 13 amino acids. Germline CDR1 and CDR2: GTSNPN and SVGIG (reference sequence). The CDR3 protein is CAWSIVRGETQYF. CDR3 bases: TGTGCCTGGAGTATTGTTAGAGGAGAGACCCAGTACTTC.

This clone was detected once. The rearrangement joins TRBV19 to TRBJ2-5, with a weak D call TRBD2 (6 bases). Trimming shortened V by 2 bases and J by 6 bases, and 10 bases separated the two germline ends. Germline V gives CDR1 LNHDA, CDR2 SQIVND (reference sequence). This CDR3 spans 13 amino acids. This CDR3 reads CASSISGGKTQYF. The CDR3 nucleotides are TGTGCCAGTAGTATATCCGGGGGTAAGACCCAGTACTTC.

About this clone: At the DNA level, this CDR3 is encoded by other sequences in the same sample as well. V is TRBV9 and J is TRBJ2-2; perhaps TRBD1 as D (5 bases). V lost 0 bases, J lost 3 bases, and 6 bases lay in between. The length of the CDR3 is 14 residues. Germline V gene lookup returns CDR1 SGDLS and CDR2 YYNGEE. Here the CDR3 reads CASSVVGDTGELFF. CDR3 nucleotide sequence: TGTGCCAGCAGCGTAGTAGGGGACACCGGGGAGCTGTTTTTT.

The genes are TRBV7-9 and TRBJ1-2; D call uncertain. Germline V gene data show CDR1 as SEHNR and CDR2 as FQNEAQ (reference sequence). The CDR3 is 14 residues long. V shed 5 bases and J shed 8 bases, with 18 bases lying between them. CDR3 DNA sequence: TGTGCCAGCAGCAGCCCTGAGAGTGGCGGAGGCTACACCTTC. Amino acids: CASSSPESGGGYTF.

The chain uses TRBV7-9 and TRBJ1-3; D call uncertain. Trimming removed 4 bases at V and 1 base at J, with 14 bases between. CDR3 size: 16 residues. Looked up from germline, CDR1 is SEHNR and CDR2 is FQNEAQ (reference sequence). The CDR3 bases are TGTGCCAGCAGCTCCCAGGAATTAAGATCTGGAAACACCATATATTTT. This translates into CASSSQELRSGNTIYF.

This chain uses TRBV2 with TRBJ2-7; 7 bases line up with TRBD1. From germline, CDR1 is SNHLY and CDR2 FYNNEI. Trimming took 8 bases from V and 6 from J; bases not matched to a gene: 7. This CDR3 has 12 residues. The CDR3 DNA reads TGTGCCAGCGCAGTTTACAGGGGCGAGCAGTACTTC. As protein: CASAVYRGEQYF.

This clone has just a few counts. The chain employs TRBV6-5 and TRBJ2-7; 9 bases align to TRBD1. This CDR3 is built from 14 residues. Germline assignment: CDR1 MNHEY and CDR2 SVGAGI. V dropped 5 bases and J dropped 4; count of bases not matched to a gene: 6. CDR3 protein: CASSQQGAGYEQYF. Written as DNA, the CDR3 is TGTGCCAGCAGTCAACAGGGGGCCGGGTACGAGCAGTACTTC.

The chain has TRBV18 and TRBJ1-2; 12 bases align to TRBD1. The CDR3 is 14 amino acids. The V segment lost 3 bases and the J segment 8 bases; nucleotides outside the gene matches: 4. Germline V CDR1 and CDR2: KGHSH, LQKENI. CDR3 nucleotide sequence: TGTGCCAGCTCACCGGGACAGGGGGCGGAAGGCTACACCTTC. This encodes CASSPGQGAEGYTF.

The CDR3 coding sequence is TGTGCCAGCTCACCGGAAAGGAACACCGGGGAGCTGTTTTTT. Translation gives CASSPERNTGELFF. This chain links TRBV18 with TRBJ2-2, with D unclear. Germline loops: CDR1 KGHSH, CDR2 LQKENI. The CDR3 is 14 residues long. Trimming shortened V by 3 bases and J by 1 base, and 6 bases separated the two germline ends.

The sample holds one count of this clone. The junction shows a germline mismatch at one end, possibly a read error. The genes are TRBV12-3 or TRBV12-4 and TRBJ2-7; a possible D gene is TRBD1 (5 bases). This CDR3 comprises 13 residues. CDR3 nucleotide sequence: TGTGCCAGCAGCCTAGGGGCCCCGAGGAATGTGGGCTTC. This gives the protein CASSLGAPRNVGF.

V usage is TRBV27 and J usage is TRBJ2-2; D gene unclear. The V gene lost 2 bases and the J gene lost 7 bases, with 8 bases spanning the gap. This CDR3 contains 13 residues. The germline CDR1 and CDR2 sequences are MNHEY and SMNVEV (reference sequence). CDR3 nucleotide sequence: TGTGCCAGCAGTTTAGAACGTGGCGGGGAGCTGTTTTTT. Residues: CASSLERGGELFF.

The J gene is TRBJ1-2, the V gene TRBV11-2, with D possibly being TRBD1 (6 bases). The CDR3 has 13 amino acids. Looked up from germline, CDR1 is SGHAT and CDR2 is FQNNGV. V lost 5 bases to trimming and J lost 4 bases, with 11 bases between them. CDR3 protein: CASSPGQRYGYTF. CDR3 coding DNA: TGTGCCAGCAGCCCTGGACAGCGCTATGGCTACACCTTC.

The rearrangement links TRBV6-2 or TRBV6-3 to TRBJ1-2, with 7 bases matching TRBD1. J lost 4 bases, V lost 5 bases, and 4 bases had no gene match. Germline CDR1 reads MNHEY; CDR2 reads SVGEGT. CDR3 length: 13 residues. The CDR3 loop is CASSTGTAYGYTF. The CDR3 DNA follows: TGTGCCAGCAGTACCGGGACAGCCTATGGCTACACCTTC.

V is TRBV27 and J is TRBJ2-1, with 10 bases lining up with TRBD2. Germline values: CDR1 MNHEY, CDR2 SMNVEV (reference sequence). The CDR3 loop spans 16 amino acids. V dropped 1 base and J dropped 5; count of bases not matched to a gene: 5. In DNA, the CDR3 is TGTGCCAGCAGTTTATTAAGCGGGGGGGCTGACAATGAGCAGTTCTTC. This gives the protein CASSLLSGGADNEQFF.

This clone turned up a few times. This chain connects TRBV7-2 to TRBJ1-2; 8 bases are shared with TRBD1. CDR3 length: 14 residues. The V and J ends lost 5 bases and 1 base, in that order; junction bases with no gene match: 3. CDR1 is SGHTA, CDR2 FQGNSA, per germline. CDR3 loop: CASSPDRDNYGYTF. The CDR3 DNA sequence: TGTGCCAGCAGCCCGGACAGGGATAACTATGGCTACACCTTC.

In its sample, this clone was seen a few times. V is TRBV27 and J is TRBJ2-5; 9 bases map to TRBD1. Germline assignment: CDR1 MNHEY and CDR2 SMNVEV (reference sequence). V gave up 6 bases and J gave up 1 base; unmatched junction bases: 6. CDR3 length: 15 amino acids. The CDR3 spells CASSTWTGVQETQYF. In DNA, the CDR3 is TGTGCCAGCAGCACTTGGACAGGGGTCCAAGAGACCCAGTACTTC.

This clone was seen only once. The chain links TRBV5-6 to TRBJ2-7; D not resolved. Deletions cut 4 bases from V and 3 bases from J, with 5 bases between. The CDR3 is made up of 11 amino acids. Germline loops: CDR1 SGHDT, CDR2 YYEEEE. The CDR3 reads CASSAGYEQYF. In DNA form, the CDR3 reads TGTGCCAGCAGCGCAGGCTACGAGCAGTACTTC.

CDR3 region: CASSQDRGSYGYTF. Written as DNA, the CDR3 is TGCGCCAGCAGCCAAGATAGGGGTTCCTATGGCTACACCTTC. The V call is TRBV4-1, the J call TRBJ1-2; D perhaps matches TRBD1 (5 bases). CDR1 and CDR2 from the germline V gene are MGHRA and YSYEKL. The CDR3 is 14 residues long. Trimming removed 0 bases at V and 4 bases at J, with 9 bases between.